This T cell receptor beta chain was captured in a study of shared clonotypes between healthy human individuals (dated by TCRdb to the early 2020s). Looking at the study overall: The cohort included a few men and a couple of women between 18 and 49 years of age. For each donor, CD4 naive and CD4 memory were each run on three plates, CD8 naive on two plates, and CD8 memory on one plate. Blood TCR repertoires of roughly five healthy adults were deeply sequenced to estimate repertoire size and the extent of clonotype sharing between individuals. To increase sequencing depth and limit assay-specific biases, TCR repertoire library preparation and sequencing were carried out by different laboratories using diverse techniques. Each donor's leukapheresis produced roughly between roughly 0.85 and 9 billion PBMCs. The paper's findings and limits, for the study overall: Estimated clonotype richness was generally larger for naive than for memory subsets. Rarefaction of sorted-subset datasets indicated incomplete sequencing despite the large sequencing depth. The genetic and exposure-history diversity represented was limited by the small number of donors. Pairwise subsampling led to the expectation that sequencing depth would affect the degree of clonotype sharing among donors. Across four donors, approximately 5% of naive CD4, 3% to 4% of naive CD8, roughly 2.2% of memory CD4, and 0.4% to 0.45% of memory CD8 clonotypes were shared. Sampling was restricted to blood, and TCR repertoires in tissues likely differ from the TCR repertoires found in blood. Higher generation probabilities were observed for clonotypes shared by all four sorted-subset donors than for non-shared clonotypes.

The junction shows trimming of 7 bases on V and 5 bases on J, and the gene matches do not reach 6 bases of it. From the cysteine through the phenylalanine, the CDR3 covers 13 amino acids. The retained sequence is limited to the CDR3, 39 bases, with the frame set at the first base. Per the germline V gene (reference sequence), MNHEY is the CDR1 and SMNVEV is the CDR2. This clone has a single count. Its antigen target is currently unknown. Base qualities are missing; no much larger clone stands one base away. Using the deep immunoSEQ assay, TCR CDR3 regions were amplified from genomic DNA by multiplex PCR. Genomic DNA extracted from each cell subset was distributed evenly over all wells of several immunoSEQ 96-well plates, and each plate served as one replicate. For sorted subsets, each replicate PCR was loaded with 200 ng genomic DNA, equivalent to 25,000 to 30,000 T cell genomes. Purified libraries were measured with a Qubit 3.0 fluorometer, size-checked on a Bioanalyzer 2100, and measured again with the KAPA Library Quantification kit. Each immunoSEQ 96-well plate was sequenced on its own single-read 150-cycle Illumina NextSeq 550 flow cell. From the authors' description of their analysis: Because only junctional sequences without quality scores were contained in the immunoSEQ output, filtering matching that applied to full-length reads could not be performed. Sequences were annotated with PyIR, a Python wrapper for IgBLAST v1.9, using IMGT germline references to assign V/J genes and CDR3. Any read was removed if the V/J assignment was weak (E-value above 1e-6), the CDR3 was missing, or the read contained stop codons, out-of-frame junctions, or ambiguous translated residues. V3J clonotypes were defined by identical inferred V gene, J gene, and CDR3 amino acid sequence. The percentage overlap between two repertoires was calculated by dividing the number of shared unique clonotypes by the size of the smaller repertoire. RTK rarefaction, the Chao1 estimator, and Recon v2.1 estimates of unobserved clonotypes were used to assess repertoire richness. Generation probabilities were computed with OLGA for all TCRbeta clonotypes obtained by the gDNA method from several donors. TCRdb mirrors the immuneACCESS table, restricted to in-frame sequences. Some clones are absent from its copies; in checked studies, under half trace to an unresolved V gene, and the reason for the others is unknown. V and J calls and clone size are copied from that table; D and trimming were computed from the DNA. In all, the sample holds about 2.1 million clones, and 85% to 95% of those were seen once. The ten top clones hold approximately 1.7% of the sample.

For the CD8 naive samples, CD45RO-negative cells were positively selected for CCR7, yielding a CD45RA+CCR7+ population from which TemRA cells were excluded. Healthy HIV-negative adults with no recently reported acute infections or vaccinations were included as donors. Every donor was a Caucasian adult residing in Nashville, Tennessee, USA. After blood collection by leukapheresis, PBMCs were isolated using Ficoll-Histopaque density gradient centrifugation and then cryopreserved in the vapor phase of liquid nitrogen. Analytical flow cytometry was used to check the purity and quantity of every magnetically sorted T cell population. Each sorted fraction had its genomic DNA isolated and then quantified by UV absorbance on a Nanodrop 2000c.

The source is a young man in good health. Some clones in this sample may be carry-over from other donors' samples. The rearranged segments are TRBV27 and TRBJ2-5, with 8 middle bases fitting TRBD2. The sample was naive CD8+ T cells from PBMCs. The meaning of the sample's cell subset or site label: CD45RA+CCR7+. In nucleotides, the sequence is TGTGCCAGCATGAGCGGGAGATTCGAGACCCAGTACTTC. This is translated as CASMSGRFETQYF.